These 7 T cell receptor beta chains originate from one sample sequenced in a study of T cells in Graves' hyperthyroidism and ophthalmopathy. The CDR3 regions of TCR beta were amplified from RNA transcripts. First-round RT-PCR of the TCR CDR3 relied on the HTBI primer set. TCRdb analysed the multiplex PCR reads with MiXCR anew, one entry per CDR3 protein. The data show under 300,000 distinct CDR3 sequences, with roughly 15% seen just once and 7.9% held by the top ten. The sequencing input was blood. These receptors all come from a middle-aged woman with Graves' hyperthyroidism.

In this sample, this clonotype turned up many times. The gene calls are TRBV6-1 and TRBJ2-7; D possibly matches TRBD1 or TRBD2 (5 bases each). V was pared by 11 bases and J by 2 bases, with 13 bases between. This CDR3 is built from 12 residues. In germline, CDR1 is MNHNS, CDR2 SASEGT. The CDR3 DNA reads TGTGCCGTATACGGGGCGGCCTACGAGCAGTACTTC. Its translation: CAVYGAAYEQYF.

This clonotype was counted at least ten times. This rearrangement joins TRBV12-3 or TRBV12-4 to TRBJ1-2, with D unresolved. Trimming stripped 6 bases from V and 2 bases from J, with 10 bases between. CDR3 length: 13 residues. CDR3 sequence (DNA): TGTGCCAGCAGCCTAAGTGAGAACTATGGCTACACCTTC. Translation gives CASSLSENYGYTF.

This clonotype occurred many times. The chain employs TRBV15 and TRBJ1-1; 7 bases are a match to TRBD1. The CDR3 covers 15 residues. The germline CDR1 and CDR2 sequences are LNHNV and YYDKDF (reference sequence). V trimming: 0 bases; J trimming: 5 bases; junction bases outside the gene matches: 6. The CDR3 nucleotides are TGTGCCACCAGCAGAGATAGCAGGGGGGGGACTGAAGCTTTCTTT. Amino acid sequence: CATSRDSRGGTEAFF. Full variable domain (missing parts from reference TRBV15 and TRBJ1-1): DAMVIQNPRYQVTQFGKPVTLSCSQTLNHNVMYWYQQKSSQAPKLLFHYYDKDFNNEADTPDNFQSRRPNTSFCFLDIRSPGLGDTAMYLCATSRDSRGGTEAFFGQGTRLTVV.

This clonotype has more than one count but fewer than ten. The chain has TRBV5-1 and TRBJ1-3, with unresolved D. This CDR3 contains 16 residues. V gave up 2 bases and J gave up 15 bases, with 27 bases separating them. The germline V gene encodes CDR1 SGHRS and CDR2 YFSETQ. The CDR3 region is CASSLATTPGYDEEYF. CDR3 nucleotides: TGCGCCAGCAGCTTAGCAACGACCCCCGGATACGATGAAGAATATTTT.

The J gene is TRBJ2-7, the V gene TRBV7-2, with D perhaps TRBD2 (5 bases). V lost 1 base and J 6 bases, leaving 16 bases between the germline ends. This CDR3 is built from 15 residues. Per germline, CDR1 SGHTA and CDR2 FQGNSA. This chain's CDR3 is CASSLGYGVKGEQYF. The DNA for the CDR3 is TGTGCCAGCAGCTTAGGGTACGGGGTAAAGGGCGAGCAGTACTTC.

This clonotype was recorded a few times. The rearrangement uses TRBV28 and TRBJ1-4, with D tentatively TRBD1 (5 bases). V lost 7 bases, J lost 8 bases, and 17 bases lay in between. The CDR3 has 14 residues. Germline-derived CDR1 and CDR2 are MDHEN and SYDVKM. The CDR3 region is CASTRGGVEEKLFF. As DNA, the CDR3 is TGTGCCAGCACCCGGGGGGGGGTCGAGGAAAAACTGTTTTTT.

This clonotype was seen a few times. A much larger clonotype is one base distant, so this may be a read error. V and J are TRBV5-1 and TRBJ1-5; tentative D call: TRBD1 (6 bases). The CDR3 extends over 13 amino acids. Germline assignment: CDR1 SGHRS and CDR2 YFSETQ. This CDR3 reads CASSPQGDQPRHF. CDR3 DNA: TGCGCCAGCAGCCCACAGGGAGATCAGCCCCGGCATTTT.